Here is one T cell receptor (beta chain) with its context. Its antigen remains unknown. This sample stems from a study of cytomegalovirus exposure and HLA in healthy donors. The CDR3 sequence is 17 residues long. Germline V lookup: CDR1 MDHEN, CDR2 SYDVKM. Trimming left V 5 bases short and J 2 bases short, with 22 bases between. Overall study findings and caveats: Reported performance of the classifier showed diagnosis of cytomegalovirus status with high specificity and sensitivity. Investigators reported fewer than 200 TCR beta chains as tied to cytomegalovirus. Many donors shared some public TCRs, even though most TCR sequences were rare. What a later analysis showed was that several of the most significant clusters appeared linked to common viral pathogens.

Vbeta (60) and Jbeta (13) primers were used in the PCR. Assay: immunoSEQ multiplex PCR; the TCRdb copy retains only in-frame clones and omits some. The sample has roughly 170,000 clones, approximately 80% seen once. The sample consisted of PBMCs. The V and J genes are TRBV28 and TRBJ2-7, with TRBD1 as a possible D gene (6 bases). This clonotype originated in a woman aged 18-29 years in good health and CMV-seronegative. The DNA of the CDR3 is TGTGCCAGCAGTGGATCCGGGACACCTGGGGCTCCCTACGAGCAGTACTTC. Its translation is CASSGSGTPGAPYEQYF.